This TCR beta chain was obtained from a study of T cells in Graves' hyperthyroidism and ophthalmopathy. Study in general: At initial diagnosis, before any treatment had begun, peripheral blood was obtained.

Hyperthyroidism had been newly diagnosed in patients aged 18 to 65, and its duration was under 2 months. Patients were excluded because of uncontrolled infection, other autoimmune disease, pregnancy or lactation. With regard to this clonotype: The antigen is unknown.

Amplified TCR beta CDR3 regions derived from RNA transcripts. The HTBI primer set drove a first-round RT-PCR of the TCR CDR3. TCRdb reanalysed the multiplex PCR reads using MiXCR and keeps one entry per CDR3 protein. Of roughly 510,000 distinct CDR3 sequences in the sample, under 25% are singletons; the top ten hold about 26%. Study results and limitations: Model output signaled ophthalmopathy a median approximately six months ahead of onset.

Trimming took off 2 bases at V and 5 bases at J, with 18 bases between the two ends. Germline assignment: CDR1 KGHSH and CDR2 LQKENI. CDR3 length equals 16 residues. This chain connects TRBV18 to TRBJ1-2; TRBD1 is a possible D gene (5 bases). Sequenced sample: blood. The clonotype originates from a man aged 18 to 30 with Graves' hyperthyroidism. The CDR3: CASSPGASRRMYGYTF. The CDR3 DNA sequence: TGTGCCAGCTCACCAGGGGCTTCCCGCCGTATGTATGGCTACACCTTC.